What follows are 21 T cell receptor beta chains derived from one specimen sequenced in a study of identical twins listed by TCRdb under 2016. The library was produced with 5' RACE. Sequenced on an Illumina HiSeq 2000. In-frame beta chains were kept once TCRdb had trimmed the public reads at Q25 with fastp and called clones with MiXCR. Here each entry gathers all rows of one CDR3 protein and keeps the most common genes and DNA. The sample includes more than 350,000 distinct CDR3 sequences, with approximately 8.8% observed a single time. Over 7% of the sample is held by the ten biggest clonotypes. The specimen sequenced was naive T cells sorted from blood. In the paper's terms, the cell subset or site label means: cells isolated with a human naive T-cell isolation kit. Receptor source: a woman in her fifties or sixties in good health.

The chain is built from TRBV18 and TRBJ2-1; unclear D gene. V lost 5 bases and J 5 bases, leaving 7 bases between the germline ends. The CDR3 is made up of 12 amino acids. Germline values: CDR1 KGHSH, CDR2 LQKENI. The CDR3 spells CASSSPNNEQFF. CDR3 DNA: TGTGCCAGCTCATCCCCGAACAATGAGCAGTTCTTC.

Many counts were recorded for this clonotype. The chain carries TRBV20-1 and TRBJ2-5, with a possible D match to TRBD2 (5 bases). The CDR3 is 12 amino acids. Deletions cut 2 bases from V and 5 bases from J, with 9 bases between. Germline V gene lookup returns CDR1 DFQATT and CDR2 SNEGSKA (reference sequence). For the CDR3, the DNA is TGCAGTGCTAGAACTAGTGGGGAGACCCAGTACTTC. The encoded protein is CSARTSGETQYF.

In this sample, this clonotype turned up a few times. The rearrangement joins TRBV14 to TRBJ2-1; 9 bases align to TRBD2. The junction had 12 bases not matched to a gene; V was cut back by 0 bases and J by 9 bases. Per germline, CDR1 SGHDN and CDR2 FVKESK. This CDR3 has 17 amino acids. CDR3 amino acids: CASSQELGLAFFSEQFF. Written as DNA, the CDR3 is TGTGCCAGCAGCCAAGAATTGGGACTAGCTTTTTTTAGTGAGCAGTTCTTC.

The chain employs TRBV7-8 and TRBJ2-1; 7 bases are a match to TRBD2. CDR1 and CDR2 (germline): SGHVS, FQNEAQ. The CDR3 extends over 17 amino acids. With V trimmed by 1 base and J by 9 bases, 15 bases remained unmatched. The CDR3 here is CASSLGFIAGVPREQFF. The CDR3 nucleotides read TGTGCCAGCAGCTTAGGATTTATCGCGGGAGTTCCCCGTGAGCAGTTCTTC.

This clonotype was observed at least ten times. The V and J genes are TRBV19 and TRBJ1-1; a weak D match, TRBD1 (6 bases). CDR1 and CDR2 (germline): LNHDA, SQIVND (reference sequence). This CDR3 is built from 14 residues. Trimming removed 6 bases at V and 5 bases at J, with 16 bases between. The CDR3 sequence is CASSQAGAGTEAFF. In DNA, the CDR3 is TGTGCCAGTAGCCAGGCAGGGGCGGGTACTGAAGCTTTCTTT.

The gene calls are TRBV11-2 and TRBJ2-3; a weak D match, TRBD2 (6 bases). The V end was cut by 4 bases, the J end by 1 base, with 12 bases between. The CDR3 runs 15 residues. The germline CDR1 and CDR2 sequences are SGHAT and FQNNGV. DNA of the CDR3: TGTGCCAGCAGCTCGCGGGACCTACGCACAGATACGCAGTATTTT. This encodes CASSSRDLRTDTQYF.

This clonotype was seen only a few times. This chain uses TRBV4-1 with TRBJ1-4; D gene unclear. CDR3 length: 14 residues. V shed 0 bases and J shed 8 bases, with 10 bases lying between them. Looked up from germline, CDR1 is MGHRA and CDR2 is YSYEKL. The CDR3 loop reads CASSQDWAEEKLFF. The CDR3 DNA reads TGCGCCAGCAGCCAAGATTGGGCCGAAGAAAAACTGTTTTTT.

The J gene is TRBJ2-1, the V gene TRBV10-1, with 9 bases matching TRBD1. Trimming took 7 bases from V and 10 from J; bases not matched to a gene: 8. Germline V CDR1 and CDR2: WNHNN, SYGVQD (reference sequence). This CDR3 has 13 amino acids. CDR3 nucleotide sequence: TGCGCCAGCACCGCAAAGGGACAGGGAGAGCAGTTCTTC. It is translated as CASTAKGQGEQFF.

This chain uses TRBV5-5 with TRBJ2-7, with TRBD2 as a possible D gene (6 bases). The CDR3 consists of 14 residues. Germline V gene data show CDR1 as SGHKS and CDR2 as YYEKEE (reference sequence). V gave up 4 bases and J gave up 6 bases, with 17 bases separating them. CDR3 coding DNA: TGTGCCAGCAGCGCGGGGTACCGTGATGGCGAGCAGTACGTC. Translating it yields CASSAGYRDGEQYV.

This clonotype appeared a few times. The chain has TRBV4-1 and TRBJ2-7; D is ambiguous. V lost 1 base to trimming and J lost 2 bases, with 15 bases between them. Germline-derived CDR1 and CDR2 are MGHRA and YSYEKL. This CDR3 is built from 16 residues. As DNA, the CDR3 is TGCGCCAGCAGCCAAGTAGCACTACCCTTTACCTACGAGCAGTACGTC. Encoded protein: CASSQVALPFTYEQYV.

Many counts were recorded for this clonotype. The V gene is TRBV5-1, the J gene TRBJ2-1, with 13 nucleotides matching TRBD2. The germline CDR1 and CDR2 sequences are SGHRS and YFSETQ. Germline trimming cut 4 bases from V and 9 bases from J; bases unmatched to any gene: 4. This CDR3 spans 14 amino acids. Written as DNA, the CDR3 is TGCGCCAGCAGCGTATGGACTAGCGGGAGTGAGCAGTTCTTC. Protein sequence: CASSVWTSGSEQFF. The full variable domain, its missing parts supplied by reference TRBV5-1 and TRBJ2-1, is KAGVTQTPRYLIKTRGQQVTLSCSPISGHRSVSWYQQTPGQGLQFLFEYFSETQRNKGNFPGRFSGRQFSNSRSEMNVSTLELGDSALYLCASSVWTSGSEQFFGPGTRLTVL.

This clonotype occurred many times. The J gene is TRBJ2-1, the V gene TRBV10-2, with TRBD2 matching over 9 bases. CDR3 length: 13 amino acids. Losses at the gene ends were 3 bases for V and 14 bases for J; bases not matched to a gene: 8. Germline loops: CDR1 WSHSY, CDR2 SAAADI. In DNA form, the CDR3 reads TGCGCCAGCAGTGATCTATTAGCGGGAGTTGAGTTCTTC. Protein product: CASSDLLAGVEFF.

This clonotype occurred a few times. This chain links TRBV20-1 with TRBJ2-4, with D possibly matching TRBD2 (6 bases). V was pared by 3 bases and J by 4 bases, with 16 bases between. Per germline, CDR1 DFQATT and CDR2 SNEGSKA (reference sequence). The CDR3 contains 15 residues. The CDR3 nucleotides read TGCAGTGCTAGTGCGTCGGGGCTAGCGAAAAACATTCAGTACTTC. This gives the protein CSASASGLAKNIQYF.

Many counts were recorded for this clonotype. The chain combines TRBV2 with TRBJ2-7; D remains unclear. V lost 1 base and J 3 bases, leaving 1 base between the germline ends. The CDR3 spans 11 residues. Germline CDR1 is SNHLY and CDR2 is FYNNEI. The CDR3: CASSEDYEQYV. In nucleotides, the CDR3 is TGTGCCAGCAGTGAAGACTACGAGCAGTACGTC.

There are many counts of this clonotype. This chain uses TRBV5-1 with TRBJ2-1; 14 bases agree with TRBD2. The trim removed 1 base at V and 5 bases at J, leaving 8 bases unmatched. Germline loops: CDR1 SGHRS, CDR2 YFSETQ. The CDR3 runs to 18 residues. DNA for the CDR3: TGCGCCAGCAGCTTGTTTGCGACTAGCGGGAGGGTAAACAATGAGCAGTTCTTC. This encodes CASSLFATSGRVNNEQFF.

A few counts support this clonotype. The rearrangement uses TRBV20-1 and TRBJ2-1, with D uncertain. Trimming left V 3 bases short and J 5 bases short, with 8 bases between. This CDR3 region has 12 residues. Looked up from germline, CDR1 is DFQATT and CDR2 is SNEGSKA (reference sequence). CDR3 nucleotides: TGCAGTGCTAGCCGGCCAAACAATGAGCAGTTCTTC. Its translation: CSASRPNNEQFF.

The chain employs TRBV5-1 and TRBJ2-1; the D gene is possibly TRBD2 (6 bases). V lost 5 bases and J 6 bases, leaving 6 bases between the germline ends. Germline-derived CDR1 and CDR2 are SGHRS and YFSETQ. The CDR3 covers 11 residues. In DNA, the CDR3 is TGCGCCAGCAGGGGAGGCAATGAGCAGTTCTTC. Translated, it gives CASRGGNEQFF.

This clonotype was counted a few times. The rearrangement uses TRBV27 and TRBJ1-1; TRBD1 is a possible D gene (5 bases). V was pared by 3 bases and J by 2 bases, with 10 bases between. Germline-derived CDR1 and CDR2 are MNHEY and SMNVEV (reference sequence). This CDR3 contains 14 residues. CDR3 coding DNA: TGTGCCAGCAGTTTTCTCGGGGGTAACACTGAAGCTTTCTTT. Translated, it gives CASSFLGGNTEAFF.

The rearrangement uses TRBV24-1 and TRBJ2-7, with 11 bases matching TRBD2. V lost 5 bases, J lost 2 bases, and 7 bases stayed unmatched. From germline, CDR1 is KGHDR and CDR2 SFDVKD. CDR3 size: 16 residues. For the CDR3, the DNA is TGTGCCACCAGTGGTCCCGGGACTAGCGGACCCTACGAGCAGTACTTC. It encodes CATSGPGTSGPYEQYF.

This chain uses TRBV20-1 with TRBJ2-7; 8 bases map to TRBD2. Germline loops: CDR1 DFQATT, CDR2 SNEGSKA (reference sequence). Trimming took 6 bases from V and 4 from J; bases not matched to a gene: 14. The CDR3 contains 15 residues. CDR3 sequence: CSALQNRLARYEQYF. In DNA form, the CDR3 reads TGCAGTGCCCTACAAAATCGACTAGCGCGGTACGAGCAGTACTTC.

In DNA, the CDR3 is TGTGCCAGCAGTAAACAGGGGGCCGCCTACAATGAGCAGTTCTTC. This sequence encodes CASSKQGAAYNEQFF. V gene TRBV12-3 or TRBV12-4 combines with J gene TRBJ2-1; 9 bases are shared with TRBD1. V shed 5 bases and J 2 bases; nucleotides not matched to a gene: 4. The CDR3 loop spans 15 amino acids.